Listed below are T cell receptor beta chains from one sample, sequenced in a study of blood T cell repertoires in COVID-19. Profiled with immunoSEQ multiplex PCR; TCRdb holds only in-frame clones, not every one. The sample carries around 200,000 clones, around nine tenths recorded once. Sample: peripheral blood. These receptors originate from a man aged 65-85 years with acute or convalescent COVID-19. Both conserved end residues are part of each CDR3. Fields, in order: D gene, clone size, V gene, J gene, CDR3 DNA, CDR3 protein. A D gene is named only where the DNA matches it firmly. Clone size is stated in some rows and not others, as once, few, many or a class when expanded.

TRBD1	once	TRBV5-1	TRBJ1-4	TGCGCCAGCAGCGTGGGACAGGGGGCGGGTGAAAAACTGTTTTTT	CASSVGQGAGEKLFF
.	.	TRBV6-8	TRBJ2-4	TGTGCCAGCAGTTATAAGGGAGTAAGGAAAAACATTCAGTACTTC	CASSYKGVRKNIQYF
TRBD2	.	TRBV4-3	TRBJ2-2	TGCGCCAGCAGCCAGGTAGCGGGGGGATCTAACACCGGGGAGCTGTTTTTT	CASSQVAGGSNTGELFF
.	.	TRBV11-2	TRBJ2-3	TGTGCCAGCAGCCCGTACTCCGGGGTCACAGATACGCAGTATTTT	CASSPYSGVTDTQYF
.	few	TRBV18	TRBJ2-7	TGTGCCAGCTCACCACCAGAAACATACGAGCAGTACTTC	CASSPPETYEQYF
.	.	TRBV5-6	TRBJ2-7	TGTGCCAGCAGCCTGGGGGACACCCCTTACGAGCAGTACTTC	CASSLGDTPYEQYF
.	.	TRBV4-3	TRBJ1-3	TGCGCCAGCAGCCAAGGAAGCCCAGGTGGAAACACCATATATTTT	CASSQGSPGGNTIYF
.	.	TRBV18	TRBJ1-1	TGTGCCAGCTCACCGTCTTCAGGGGCAGAGGCTTTCTTT	CASSPSSGAEAFF
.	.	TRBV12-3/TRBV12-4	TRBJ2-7	TGTGCCAGCAGTTCTACGTCCCTGGTTCAGTACTTC	CASSSTSLVQYF
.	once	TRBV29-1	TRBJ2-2	TGCAGCGCGAGGACAGATTTCACCGGGGAGCTGTTTTTT	CSARTDFTGELFF